The TCR beta chain under discussion was sequenced for a study of OX40 agonist ivuxolimab in advanced cancers. Study information: The patients received ivuxolimab by intravenous route every 2 weeks at 0.01 to 10 mg/kg.

The repertoire was sequenced with immunoSEQ multiplex PCR; TCRdb's copy has only in-frame clones and lacks some. Of roughly 28,000 clones listed, around 87% are singletons. This clonotype was sampled from an adult with an advanced solid tumor such as melanoma, head and neck, liver or kidney cancer. The material was CD4+ or CD8+ T cells sorted from blood, obtained in a trial of the OX40 agonist ivuxolimab.

This chain's CDR3 is CASGGSGAKDTQYF. The CDR3 bases are TGCGCCAGCGGCGGTAGCGGGGCCAAAGATACGCAGTATTTT. The gene calls are TRBV10-2 and TRBJ2-3; 8 bases fit TRBD2. The germline CDR1 and CDR2 sequences are WSHSY and SAAADI. The CDR3 runs to 14 residues. V lost 8 bases, J lost 5 bases, and 9 bases stayed unmatched.